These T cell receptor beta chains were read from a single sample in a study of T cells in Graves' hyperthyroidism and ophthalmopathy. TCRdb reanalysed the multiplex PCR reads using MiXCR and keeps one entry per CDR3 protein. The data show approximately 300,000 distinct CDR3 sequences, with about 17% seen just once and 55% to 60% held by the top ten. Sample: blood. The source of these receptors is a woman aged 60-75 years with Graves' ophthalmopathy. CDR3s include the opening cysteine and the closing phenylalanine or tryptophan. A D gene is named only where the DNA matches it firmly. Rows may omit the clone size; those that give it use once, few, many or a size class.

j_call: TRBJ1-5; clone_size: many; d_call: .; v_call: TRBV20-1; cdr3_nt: TGCAGTGCTAGAGATGGGGCTTCGGGGAATAGCAATCAGCCCCAGCATTTT; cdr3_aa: CSARDGASGNSNQPQHF
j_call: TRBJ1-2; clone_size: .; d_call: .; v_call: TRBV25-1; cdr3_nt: TGTGCCAGCAATGGGAACTATGGCTACACCTTC; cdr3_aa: CASNGNYGYTF
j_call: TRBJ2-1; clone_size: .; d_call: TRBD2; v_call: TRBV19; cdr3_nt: TGTGCCACCCCGGGACTAGCGGGACACAATGAGCAGTTCTTC; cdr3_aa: CATPGLAGHNEQFF
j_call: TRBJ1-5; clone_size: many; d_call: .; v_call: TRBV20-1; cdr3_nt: TGCAGTGCAAAGTCGGGAGGGAATCAGCCCCAGCATTTT; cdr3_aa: CSAKSGGNQPQHF
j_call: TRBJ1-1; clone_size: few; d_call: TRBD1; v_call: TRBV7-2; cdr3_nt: TGTGCCAGCACCCCGACAGGGGACACTGAAGCTTTCTTT; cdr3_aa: CASTPTGDTEAFF
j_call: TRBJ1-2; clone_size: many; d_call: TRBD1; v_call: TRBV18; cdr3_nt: TGTGCCAGCTCACAATTTGGGACAGGGAGCTATGGCTACACCTTC; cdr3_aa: CASSQFGTGSYGYTF
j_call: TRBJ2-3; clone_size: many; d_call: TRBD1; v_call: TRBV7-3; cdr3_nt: TGTGCCAGCAGCTTAAGCAGGGGGCAACATACGCAGTATTTT; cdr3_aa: CASSLSRGQHTQYF
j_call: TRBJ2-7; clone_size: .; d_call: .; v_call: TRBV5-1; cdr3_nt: TGCGCCAGCAGCCTCAGTTTTATGGATCTCCACGAGCAGTACTTC; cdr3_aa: CASSLSFMDLHEQYF
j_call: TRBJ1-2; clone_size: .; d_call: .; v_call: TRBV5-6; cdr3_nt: TGTGCCAGCAGCCCAGGACTCACCGGATATGGCTACACCTTC; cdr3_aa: CASSPGLTGYGYTF
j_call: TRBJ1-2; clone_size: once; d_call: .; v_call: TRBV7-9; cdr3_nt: TGTGCCAGCAGCTTTTCAGCGGGCTACACCTTC; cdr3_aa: CASSFSAGYTF
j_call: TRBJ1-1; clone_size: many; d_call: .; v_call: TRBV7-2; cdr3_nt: TGTGCCAGCAGCCCCAGACTTTCAGAGGTGAACACTGAAGCTTTCTTT; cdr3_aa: CASSPRLSEVNTEAFF
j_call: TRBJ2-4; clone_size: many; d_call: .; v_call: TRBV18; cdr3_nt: TGTGCCAGCTCACCACGGTTCGCAGGAGAAAACATTCAGTACTTC; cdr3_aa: CASSPRFAGENIQYF
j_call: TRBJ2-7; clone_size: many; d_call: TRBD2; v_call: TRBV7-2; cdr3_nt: TGTGCCAGCAGCTTGTGGCTAGCGGGGGGCCGGGCCTACGAGCAGTACTTC; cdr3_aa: CASSLWLAGGRAYEQYF
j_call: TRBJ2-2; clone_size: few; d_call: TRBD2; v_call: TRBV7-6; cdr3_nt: TGTGCCAGCAGCGTCGGGACTAGCGGGAGGACCGGGGAGCTGTTTTTT; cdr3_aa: CASSVGTSGRTGELFF
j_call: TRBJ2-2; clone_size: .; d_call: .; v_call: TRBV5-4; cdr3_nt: TGTGCCAGCAGCGCGGACCCCCGATGGGCCGGGGAGCTGTTTTTT; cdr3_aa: CASSADPRWAGELFF
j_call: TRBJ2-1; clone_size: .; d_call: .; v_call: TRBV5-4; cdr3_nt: TGTGCCAGCAGCTCGACTAGTAATCATGAGCAGTTCTTC; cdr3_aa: CASSSTSNHEQFF
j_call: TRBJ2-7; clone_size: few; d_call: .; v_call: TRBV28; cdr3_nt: TGTGCCAGCAGTACAGGGCCAAAGATCTACGAGCAGTACTTC; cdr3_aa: CASSTGPKIYEQYF
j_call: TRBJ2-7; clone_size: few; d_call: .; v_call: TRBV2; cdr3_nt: TGTGCCAGCAGTGAGTTATCGCTGGACTATTCCTACGAGCAGTACTTC; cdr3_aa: CASSELSLDYSYEQYF
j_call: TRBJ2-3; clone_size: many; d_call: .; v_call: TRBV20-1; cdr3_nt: TGCAGTGCTAGAGTCCATGGTACTAGCACAGATACGCAGTATTTT; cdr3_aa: CSARVHGTSTDTQYF
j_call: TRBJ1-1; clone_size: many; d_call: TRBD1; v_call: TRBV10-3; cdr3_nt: TGTGCCATCAGTGAAATGGGACAGGGGGCTCGCACAAACATGAACACTGAAGCTTTCTTT; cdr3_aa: CAISEMGQGARTNMNTEAFF
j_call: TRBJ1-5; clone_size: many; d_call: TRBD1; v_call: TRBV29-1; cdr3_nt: TGCAGCGTCGGGACAGGCAATCAGCCCCAGCATTTT; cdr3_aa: CSVGTGNQPQHF
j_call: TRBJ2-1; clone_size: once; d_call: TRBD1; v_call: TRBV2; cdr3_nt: TGTGCCAGCAGGGCCGGGACAGGGGCCGCCGGCAATGAGCAGTTCTTC; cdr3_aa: CASRAGTGAAGNEQFF